Below are 15 T cell receptor beta chains sequenced from a single sample in a study of T-cell reconstitution after alpha-beta-depleted transplantation in children. TCRbeta library construction was performed incorporating unique molecular identifiers. TCRdb reprocessed the PCR reads via MiXCR and lists one record per CDR3 protein. Of roughly 500,000 distinct CDR3 sequences detected, around 16% appear once; the ten largest clones hold approximately 3%. The specimen was PBMCs from the stem cell graft donor, collected from the stem cell graft. All receptors derive from a human donor who donated a stem cell graft to a child with acute lymphoblastic leukemia.

The chain employs TRBV20-1 and TRBJ2-1, with 9 bases aligning to TRBD2. Trimming removed 2 bases from V and 4 bases from J; junction bases left unmatched: 6. The CDR3 contains 15 residues. Germline CDR1 DFQATT, CDR2 SNEGSKA (reference sequence). The CDR3 bases are TGCAGTGCTAGACCAGCGGGAGGTAATTACAATGAGCAGTTCTTC. Residues: CSARPAGGNYNEQFF.

This clonotype was seen only a few times. This chain links TRBV20-1 with TRBJ1-2; D gene ambiguous. CDR3 length: 13 residues. The V gene's germline CDR1 is DFQATT and CDR2 SNEGSKA (reference sequence). The V and J ends lost 0 bases and 10 bases respectively, with 15 bases between them. In nucleotides, the CDR3 is TGCAGTGCTAGAGATCTAAACAGCGCATCCTACACCTTC. This sequence encodes CSARDLNSASYTF.

In its sample, this clonotype was seen a few times. This chain uses TRBV29-1 with TRBJ2-2; D possibly matches TRBD1 or TRBD2 (5 bases each). The germline gives CDR1 SQVTM, CDR2 ANQGSEA. This CDR3 contains 13 residues. Trimming took off 6 bases at V and 4 bases at J, with 12 bases between the two ends. CDR3 DNA: TGCAGCGTGGGGGACGGCCCCACCGGGGAGCTGTTTTTT. It specifies CSVGDGPTGELFF.

This clonotype was detected only a few times. This chain links TRBV4-1 with TRBJ1-2, with D possibly matching TRBD1 (5 bases). Trimming took 4 bases from V and 8 from J, leaving 11 bases between them. The CDR3 is made up of 12 amino acids. In germline, CDR1 is MGHRA, CDR2 YSYEKL. As DNA, the CDR3 is TGCGCCAGCAGCCCAGGACATACCGGCTACACCTTC. Translation gives CASSPGHTGYTF.

This chain connects TRBV20-1 to TRBJ2-4, with no clear D. This CDR3 is 10 amino acids long. Germline CDR1 reads DFQATT; CDR2 reads SNEGSKA (reference sequence). V was shortened by 7 bases and J by 5 bases, with 6 bases between the two germline ends. The CDR3 coding sequence is TGCAGTGTGGAGCAAAACATTCAGTACTTC. Residues: CSVEQNIQYF.

The gene calls are TRBV12-3 or TRBV12-4 and TRBJ2-5, with 11 bases lining up with TRBD2. The CDR3 runs 13 residues. V trimming: 8 bases; J trimming: 5 bases; junction bases outside the gene matches: 4. CDR3 DNA sequence: TGTGCCAGCCGACTAGCGGGAACGGAGACCCAGTACTTC. It yields the protein CASRLAGTETQYF.

The table lists this clonotype with a few counts. The genes are TRBV5-1 and TRBJ2-7; 11 bases map to TRBD1. J lost 5 bases, V lost 3 bases, and 7 bases had no gene match. Germline V gene sequence: CDR1 SGHRS, CDR2 YFSETQ. The CDR3 totals 15 residues. For the CDR3, the DNA is TGCGCCAGCAGCTCGGGACAGGGGGTTTCGGACGAGCAGTACTTC. It translates to CASSSGQGVSDEQYF.

The chain is built from TRBV5-1 and TRBJ2-5, with TRBD2 matching over 10 bases. The CDR3 runs to 18 residues. The V gene end was trimmed by 0 bases and the J gene end by 0 bases; junction bases not matched to a gene: 8. Germline CDR1 SGHRS, CDR2 YFSETQ. The CDR3 DNA follows: TGCGCCAGCAGCTTGGTCGGACTAGCGGAAACCGACCAAGAGACCCAGTACTTC. Amino acids: CASSLVGLAETDQETQYF.

Ten or more counts support this clonotype. J is TRBJ2-2 and V is TRBV12-3 or TRBV12-4; D not resolved. This CDR3 has 15 residues. Trimming took 3 bases from V and 0 from J, leaving 8 bases between them. The CDR3 is CASSFSYPNTGELFF. The CDR3 coding sequence is TGTGCCAGCAGTTTTTCCTACCCGAACACCGGGGAGCTGTTTTTT.

This clonotype was detected a few times. The rearrangement links TRBV5-1 to TRBJ2-2; tentatively, D is TRBD1 (6 bases). Germline CDR1 is SGHRS and CDR2 is YFSETQ. This CDR3 is 15 amino acids long. V was pared by 4 bases and J by 4 bases, with 14 bases between. The CDR3 loop is CASSPDGQLTGELFF. DNA for the CDR3: TGCGCCAGCAGCCCGGACGGACAGCTCACCGGGGAGCTGTTTTTT.

The sample holds a few counts of this clonotype. The chain joins TRBV5-1 to TRBJ1-1; 7 bases match TRBD1. The CDR3 has 16 amino acids. CDR1 is SGHRS and CDR2 is YFSETQ in the germline V gene. The J segment lost 1 base and the V segment lost 4 bases, leaving 10 bases of the junction unmatched. DNA for the CDR3: TGCGCCAGCAGCCCGTTCCTGGGACAGAAGAACACTGAAGCTTTCTTT. Protein product: CASSPFLGQKNTEAFF.

The genes are TRBV14 and TRBJ2-3, with a possible D match to TRBD1 (5 bases). The V gene lost 4 bases and the J gene lost 2 bases, with 10 bases spanning the gap. The CDR3 contains 14 residues. In germline, CDR1 is SGHDN, CDR2 FVKESK. This CDR3 is CASSRLGHTDTQYF. Written as DNA, the CDR3 is TGTGCCAGCAGCCGTTTGGGGCACACAGATACGCAGTATTTT.

This clonotype has only a few counts. This sequence joins TRBV5-1 and TRBJ2-7; 7 nucleotides match TRBD1. CDR1 is SGHRS, CDR2 YFSETQ, per germline. The CDR3 has 13 residues. After removal of 3 bases from V and 5 bases from J, the junction contained 5 bases not matched to a gene. DNA for the CDR3: TGCGCCAGCAGCTCGGGACAGCTCCACGAGCAGTACTTC. It specifies CASSSGQLHEQYF.

The chain is built from TRBV20-1 and TRBJ2-5; a possible D gene is TRBD2 (5 bases). The CDR3 runs to 14 residues. Germline V lookup: CDR1 DFQATT, CDR2 SNEGSKA (reference sequence). V lost 3 bases to trimming and J lost 1 base, with 12 bases between them. CDR3 coding DNA: TGCAGTGCTAGGGTGGGAGAGGGCCAAGAGACCCAGTACTTC. Translation: CSARVGEGQETQYF.

The V and J genes are TRBV6-4 and TRBJ2-3, with TRBD2 matching over 10 bases. Trimming took 6 bases from V and 1 from J; bases not matched to a gene: 7. CDR3 length: 16 residues. CDR1 and CDR2 (germline): MRHNA, SNTAGT. CDR3 in amino acids: CASREIAGGGTDTQYF. CDR3 sequence (DNA): TGTGCCAGCAGGGAGATAGCGGGAGGCGGCACAGATACGCAGTATTTT.